These 21 T cell receptor beta chains were sequenced from one sample in a study of CD8+ T cells in alopecia areata. RNA extraction and reverse transcription yielded cDNA as sequencing template. Sequencing was performed with immunoSEQ multiplex PCR; in TCRdb, only in-frame clones are kept and a portion is missing. The table shows 130,000 to 150,000 clones, with approximately 49% occurring only once. This specimen was CD4+ T cells sorted from blood, taken at week 0. The receptors were sampled from a human donor with alopecia areata.

The V call is TRBV5-1, the J call TRBJ1-1; TRBD1 is a possible D gene (5 bases). Per germline, CDR1 SGHRS and CDR2 YFSETQ. With 2 bases removed from V and 1 base from J, the gap between germline ends came to 6 bases. The CDR3 runs 13 residues. CDR3 bases: TGCGCCAGCAGCTTTGGACAGAACACTGAAGCTTTCTTT. Its protein product is CASSFGQNTEAFF. The full variable domain, completed using reference TRBV5-1 and TRBJ1-1, is KAGVTQTPRYLIKTRGQQVTLSCSPISGHRSVSWYQQTPGQGLQFLFEYFSETQRNKGNFPGRFSGRQFSNSRSEMNVSTLELGDSALYLCASSFGQNTEAFFGQGTRLTVV.

This clone turned up a few times. J is TRBJ2-1 and V is TRBV2, with 7 bases that match TRBD2. The CDR3 loop spans 12 amino acids. Trimming removed 0 bases from V and 12 bases from J; junction bases left unmatched: 2. CDR1 and CDR2 (germline): SNHLY, FYNNEI. The CDR3 protein is CASSEAQRGQFF. DNA of the CDR3: TGTGCCAGCAGTGAAGCCCAGCGGGGGCAGTTCTTC.

A few counts support this clone. The chain couples TRBV29-1 to TRBJ2-2; the D gene is possibly TRBD2 (6 bases). The germline CDR1 and CDR2 sequences are SQVTM and ANQGSEA. The V end was cut by 5 bases, the J end by 4 bases, with 14 bases between. The CDR3 loop spans 14 amino acids. CDR3 nucleotides: TGCAGCGTTATGGAGGGAATGAGCACCGGGGAGCTGTTTTTT. Translating gives CSVMEGMSTGELFF.

V is TRBV25-1 and J is TRBJ2-7, with TRBD2 matching over 9 bases. Germline assignment: CDR1 MGHDK and CDR2 SYGVNS. The V gene end was trimmed by 4 bases and the J gene end by 3 bases; junction bases not matched to a gene: 4. The CDR3 extends over 14 amino acids. The DNA of the CDR3 is TGTGCCAGCAGTGGCACTAGCGGGCTCTACGAGCAGTACTTC. Its protein product is CASSGTSGLYEQYF.

This clone was counted only a few times. V usage is TRBV18 and J usage is TRBJ1-4; 11 bases align to TRBD1. From germline, CDR1 is KGHSH and CDR2 LQKENI. J gave up 7 bases and V 0 bases, and 4 bases lay outside the gene matches. The CDR3 contains 16 residues. CDR3 DNA: TGTGCCAGCTCACCACCCTCCGGGACAGGGGGTGAAAAACTGTTTTTT. This gives the protein CASSPPSGTGGEKLFF.

The table lists this clone with a few counts. The rearrangement uses TRBV30 and TRBJ2-4; 7 positions match TRBD1. This CDR3 has 12 amino acids. Germline assignment: CDR1 GTSNPN and CDR2 SVGIG (reference sequence). V trimming: 3 bases; J trimming: 6 bases; junction bases outside the gene matches: 2. The CDR3 spells CAWRHRGNIQYF. CDR3 DNA: TGTGCCTGGAGACACAGGGGAAACATTCAGTACTTC.

The chain links TRBV11-2 to TRBJ1-5, with a tentative D call TRBD1 (5 bases). The CDR3 covers 13 residues. CDR1 SGHAT and CDR2 FQNNGV come from the germline V gene. V was trimmed by 0 bases and J by 5 bases, leaving 5 bases between them. The CDR3 DNA follows: TGTGCCAGCAGCTTAGAGGGGGATCAGCCCCAGCATTTT. Translated, it gives CASSLEGDQPQHF. Filled out from reference TRBV11-2 and TRBJ1-5, the complete variable domain reads EAGVAQSPRYKIIEKRQSVAFWCNPISGHATLYWYQQILGQGPKLLIQFQNNGVVDDSQLPKDRFSAERLKGVDSTLKIQPAKLEDSAVYLCASSLEGDQPQHFGDGTRLSIL.

This clone was seen a handful of times. The CDR3 DNA is TGCAGCGTTGAGGGGAGACCAGATACGCAGTATTTT. Residues: CSVEGRPDTQYF. This chain links TRBV29-1 with TRBJ2-3; D is perhaps TRBD2 (5 bases). The CDR3 contains 12 residues. V lost 3 bases, J lost 4 bases, and 8 bases lay in between. Germline lookup yields CDR1 SQVTM and CDR2 ANQGSEA.

This clone was seen a few times. The chain employs TRBV7-9 and TRBJ1-1; maybe TRBD1 (6 bases). The CDR3 totals 12 residues. V shed 5 bases and J shed 9 bases, with 13 bases lying between them. In germline, CDR1 is SEHNR, CDR2 FQNEAQ (reference sequence). Here the CDR3 DNA reads TGTGCCAGCAGCGCCCGGACAGTACAAGCTTTCTTT. This sequence encodes CASSARTVQAFF.

This clone was detected only a few times. The chain combines TRBV5-4 with TRBJ2-6, with D hard to call. V dropped 1 base and J dropped 4 bases, with 9 bases sitting between them. Germline loops: CDR1 SGHNT, CDR2 YYREEE (reference sequence). The CDR3 extends over 15 amino acids. This chain's CDR3 is CASSLFRSGANVLTF. The CDR3 DNA sequence: TGTGCCAGCAGCTTGTTTAGGTCGGGGGCCAACGTCCTGACTTTC.

This clone has just a few counts. Here the CDR3 DNA reads TGTGCCAGCAGGGACACCGGGACAGGGGCTGGTAAGCAGTACTTC. It encodes CASRDTGTGAGKQYF. V usage is TRBV6-5 and J usage is TRBJ2-7; 10 bases agree with TRBD1. After removal of 6 bases from V and 8 bases from J, the junction contained 13 bases not matched to a gene. The CDR3 extends over 15 amino acids. Germline V lookup: CDR1 MNHEY, CDR2 SVGAGI.

The genes are TRBV29-1 and TRBJ2-7, with D perhaps TRBD1 (6 bases). Trimming pared 5 bases from V and 2 bases from J, leaving 13 bases between. The V gene's germline CDR1 is SQVTM and CDR2 ANQGSEA. The CDR3 has 13 residues. This CDR3 is CSVSRGWAYEQYF. CDR3 coding DNA: TGCAGCGTTTCTAGGGGGTGGGCCTACGAGCAGTACTTC.

This clone was counted between two and nine times. V and J are TRBV19 and TRBJ2-6; D gene unclear. V lost 6 bases and J 1 base, leaving 10 bases between the germline ends. The CDR3 is made up of 15 amino acids. Germline CDR1 reads LNHDA; CDR2 reads SQIVND (reference sequence). CDR3 residues: CASRGPESGANVLTF. The CDR3 region has the DNA TGTGCCAGTAGGGGCCCCGAGTCTGGGGCCAACGTCCTGACTTTC.

The table lists this clone with many counts. The rearrangement uses TRBV14 and TRBJ2-3, with D perhaps being TRBD1 or TRBD2 (5 bases each). Germline values: CDR1 SGHDN, CDR2 FVKESK. V shed 4 bases and J shed 7 bases, with 9 bases lying between them. There are 12 residues in the CDR3. The CDR3 sequence: CASSLGAHTQYF. The CDR3 DNA sequence: TGTGCCAGCAGCCTCGGGGCGCATACGCAGTATTTT.

The chain links TRBV5-6 to TRBJ2-2, with 9 bases fitting TRBD1. The CDR3 sequence is 15 residues long. The V segment lost 3 bases and the J segment 5 bases; nucleotides outside the gene matches: 5. CDR1 and CDR2 from the germline V gene are SGHDT and YYEEEE. The CDR3 is CASSSGTGFTGELFF. The CDR3 nucleotides are TGTGCCAGCAGCTCCGGGACAGGGTTTACCGGGGAGCTGTTTTTT.

In its sample, this clone was seen a few times. Other DNA sequences in this sample translate to the same CDR3. This chain links TRBV5-1 with TRBJ2-7, with 11 bases aligning to TRBD2. Looked up from germline, CDR1 is SGHRS and CDR2 is YFSETQ. Trimming at V came to 2 bases and at J to 3 bases, leaving 1 base not matched to a gene. This CDR3 has 14 residues. This CDR3 reads CASSFGLAGYEQYF. The CDR3 bases are TGCGCCAGCAGCTTCGGACTAGCGGGCTACGAGCAGTACTTC.

This clone showed up just once. Within the sample, other DNA sequences also encode this same CDR3. This chain connects TRBV6-5 to TRBJ1-5; D might be TRBD1 (5 bases). Germline lookup yields CDR1 MNHEY and CDR2 SVGAGI. V shed 2 bases and J shed 4 bases, with 6 bases lying between them. The CDR3 has 13 residues. CDR3 residues: CASSYGGNQPQHF. CDR3 DNA sequence: TGTGCCAGCAGTTACGGGGGGAATCAGCCCCAGCATTTT.

The V call is TRBV6-5, the J call TRBJ1-3; tentatively, D is TRBD1 (5 bases). The CDR3 loop spans 15 amino acids. The V end was cut by 2 bases, the J end by 4 bases, with 12 bases between. In germline, CDR1 is MNHEY, CDR2 SVGAGI. Written as DNA, the CDR3 is TGTGCCAGCAGTTACAAGGGGAGGGAAGGAAACACCATATATTTT. Protein: CASSYKGREGNTIYF.

The chain recombines TRBV29-1 with TRBJ2-3; 8 bases line up with TRBD2. J was trimmed by 2 bases and V by 7 bases; bases with no gene match: 5. The CDR3 covers 13 residues. CDR1 is SQVTM and CDR2 is ANQGSEA in the germline V gene. CDR3 amino acids: CSGSSGNTDTQYF. DNA of the CDR3: TGCAGCGGAAGTAGCGGGAACACAGATACGCAGTATTTT.

The chain carries TRBV7-2 and TRBJ1-1; the D is unclear. Germline assignment: CDR1 SGHTA and CDR2 FQGNSA. The CDR3 totals 13 residues. Between the trimmed V and J ends, which lost 4 bases and 2 bases, there was a span of 8 bases. The CDR3 spells CASSSHGNTEAFF. The CDR3 bases are TGTGCCAGCAGCTCCCACGGTAACACTGAAGCTTTCTTT.

This clone was observed a handful of times. CDR3 sequence reads: CAISESSSHVLTF. As DNA, the CDR3 is TGTGCCATCAGTGAGTCCAGTTCTCACGTCCTGACTTTC. The chain couples TRBV10-3 to TRBJ2-6; D not certain. V was trimmed by 0 bases and J by 11 bases, leaving 8 bases between them. Per germline, CDR1 ENHRY and CDR2 SYGVKD. This CDR3 spans 13 amino acids.